The sequence of this T cell receptor beta chain was determined in a study of technical replicates of blood from a handful of donors. Repertoires were generated with immunoSEQ multiplex PCR, while TCRdb's copy carries only in-frame clones and drops some. The sample carries more than 65,000 clones, roughly 94% recorded once. Deletions cut 6 bases from V and 6 bases from J, with 8 bases between. Per the germline V gene, CDR1 is SNHLY and CDR2 is FYNNEI. The CDR3 loop spans 12 amino acids. This clone was counted a single time. Sequencing used T cells isolated from PBMCs. This receptor was taken from a human donor in good health. V and J are TRBV2 and TRBJ2-2; maybe TRBD1 (6 bases). CDR3 protein: CASRGAAGELFF. The CDR3 DNA sequence: TGTGCCAGCAGGGGGGCAGCCGGGGAGCTGTTTTTT.